This TCR beta chain was captured by sequencing in a study of shared clonotypes between healthy human individuals. CDR1 and CDR2 (germline): MNHEY, SMNVEV (reference sequence). J was trimmed by 3 bases and V by 6 bases; bases with no gene match: 7. The CDR3 consists of 15 residues. The count of this clone is one. Here immunoSEQ multiplex PCR was the method, and the copy in TCRdb shows in-frame clones only, minus some. The sample lists over a million clones; around 98% were seen once. V and J are TRBV27 and TRBJ2-7; 11 positions agree with TRBD2. The sample consisted of naive CD4+ T cells sorted from blood. Subset noted: CD45RA+ positively selected. This sequence originates from a man aged 25 to 40 in good health. The CDR3 DNA sequence: TGTGCCAGCAGCAGAACTAGCGGGAGTAACTACGAGCAGTACTTC. It is translated as CASSRTSGSNYEQYF.